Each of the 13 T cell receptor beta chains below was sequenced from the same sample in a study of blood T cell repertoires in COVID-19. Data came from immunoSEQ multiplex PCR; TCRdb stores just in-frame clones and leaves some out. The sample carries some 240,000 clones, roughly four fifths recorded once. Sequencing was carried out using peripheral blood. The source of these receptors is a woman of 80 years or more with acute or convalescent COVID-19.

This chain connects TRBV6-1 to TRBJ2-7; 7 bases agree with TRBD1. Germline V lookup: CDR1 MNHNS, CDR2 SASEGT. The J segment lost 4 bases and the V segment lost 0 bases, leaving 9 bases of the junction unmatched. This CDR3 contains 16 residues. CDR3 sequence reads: CASSEATGAKIYEQYF. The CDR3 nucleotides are TGTGCCAGCAGTGAAGCAACAGGGGCAAAGATTTACGAGCAGTACTTC.

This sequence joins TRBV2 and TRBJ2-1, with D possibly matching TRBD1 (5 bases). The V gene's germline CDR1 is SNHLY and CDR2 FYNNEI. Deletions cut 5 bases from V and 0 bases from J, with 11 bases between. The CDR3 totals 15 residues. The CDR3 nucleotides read TGTGCCAGCAGTCTACAGGTCAGCTCCTACAATGAGCAGTTCTTC. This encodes CASSLQVSSYNEQFF.

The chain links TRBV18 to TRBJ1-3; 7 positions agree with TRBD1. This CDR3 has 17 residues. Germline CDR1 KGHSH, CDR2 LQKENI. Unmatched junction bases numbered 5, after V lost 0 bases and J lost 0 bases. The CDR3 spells CASSPPRDRVSGNTIYF. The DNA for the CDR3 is TGTGCCAGCTCACCACCACGAGACAGGGTCTCTGGAAACACCATATATTTT.

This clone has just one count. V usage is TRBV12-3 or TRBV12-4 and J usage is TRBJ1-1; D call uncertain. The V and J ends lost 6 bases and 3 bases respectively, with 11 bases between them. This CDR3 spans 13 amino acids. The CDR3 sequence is CASRADGDTEAFF. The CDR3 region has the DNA TGTGCCAGCAGAGCGGACGGCGACACTGAAGCTTTCTTT.

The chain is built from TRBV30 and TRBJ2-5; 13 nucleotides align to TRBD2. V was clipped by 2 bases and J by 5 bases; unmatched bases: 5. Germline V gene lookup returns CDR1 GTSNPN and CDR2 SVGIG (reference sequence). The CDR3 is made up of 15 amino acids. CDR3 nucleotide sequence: TGTGCCTGGAGTACCGGACTAGCGGGGGAGGAGACCCAGTACTTC. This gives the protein CAWSTGLAGEETQYF.

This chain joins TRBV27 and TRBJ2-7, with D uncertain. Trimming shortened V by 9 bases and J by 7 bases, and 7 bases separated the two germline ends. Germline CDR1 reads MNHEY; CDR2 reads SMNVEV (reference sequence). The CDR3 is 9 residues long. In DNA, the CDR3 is TGTGCCAGGGCGAGGGAGCAGTACTTC. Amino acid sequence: CARAREQYF.

CDR3 sequence reads: CASTLSYVSYEQYF. CDR3 DNA sequence: TGTGCCAGCACCCTGAGCTACGTTTCCTACGAGCAGTACTTC. The V and J genes are TRBV6-5 and TRBJ2-7, with D unresolved. The V end lost 7 bases, the J end lost 1 base, and 14 bases lay between the germline ends. The CDR3 totals 14 residues. The germline V gene has CDR1 MNHEY and CDR2 SVGAGI.

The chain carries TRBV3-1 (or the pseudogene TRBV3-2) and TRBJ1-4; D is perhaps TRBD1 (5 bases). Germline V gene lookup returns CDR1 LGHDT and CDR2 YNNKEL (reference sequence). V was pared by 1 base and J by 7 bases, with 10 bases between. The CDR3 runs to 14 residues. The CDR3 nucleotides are TGTGCCAGCAGCCAAGTTGGGGGGAGTGAAAAACTGTTTTTT. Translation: CASSQVGGSEKLFF.

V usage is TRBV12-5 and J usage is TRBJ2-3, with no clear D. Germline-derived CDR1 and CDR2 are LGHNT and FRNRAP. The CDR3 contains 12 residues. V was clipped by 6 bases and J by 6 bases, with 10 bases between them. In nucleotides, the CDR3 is TGTGCTAGTGGCGCTAGTTCGGATACGCAGTATTTT. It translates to CASGASSDTQYF.

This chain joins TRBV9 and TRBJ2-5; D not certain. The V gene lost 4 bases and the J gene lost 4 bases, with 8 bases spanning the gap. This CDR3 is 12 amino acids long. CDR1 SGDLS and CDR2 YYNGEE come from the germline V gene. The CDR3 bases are TGTGCCAGCAGCTCTCTAGGAGAGACCCAGTACTTC. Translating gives CASSSLGETQYF.

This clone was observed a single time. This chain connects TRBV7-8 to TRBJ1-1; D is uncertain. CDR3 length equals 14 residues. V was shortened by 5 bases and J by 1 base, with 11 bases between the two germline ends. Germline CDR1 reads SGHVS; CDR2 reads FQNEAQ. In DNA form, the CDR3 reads TGTGCCAGCAGCCCCCGTCCCGGGAACACTGAAGCTTTCTTT. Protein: CASSPRPGNTEAFF.

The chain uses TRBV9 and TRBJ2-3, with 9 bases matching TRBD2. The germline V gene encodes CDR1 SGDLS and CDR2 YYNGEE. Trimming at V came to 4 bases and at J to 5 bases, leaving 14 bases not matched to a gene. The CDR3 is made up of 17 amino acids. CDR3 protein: CASSFQPGGGAEDTQYF. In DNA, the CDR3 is TGTGCCAGCAGCTTTCAACCCGGCGGGGGGGCGGAAGATACGCAGTATTTT. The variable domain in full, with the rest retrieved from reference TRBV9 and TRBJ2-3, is DSGVTQTPKHLITATGQRVTLRCSPRSGDLSVYWYQQSLDQGLQFLIQYYNGEERAKGNILERFSAQQFPDLHSELNLSSLELGDSALYFCASSFQPGGGAEDTQYFGPGTRLTVL.

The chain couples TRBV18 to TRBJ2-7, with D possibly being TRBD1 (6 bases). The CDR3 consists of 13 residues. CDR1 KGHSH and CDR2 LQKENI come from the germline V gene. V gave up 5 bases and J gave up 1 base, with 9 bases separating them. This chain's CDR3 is CASSYRVSYEQYF. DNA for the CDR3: TGTGCCAGCTCATACAGGGTTTCCTACGAGCAGTACTTC.